This TCR beta chain stems from a study of blood T cell repertoires in COVID-19. A few counts support this clone. Germline lookup yields CDR1 SGHVS and CDR2 FQNEAQ. This CDR3 contains 16 residues. Trimming left V 5 bases short and J 0 bases short, with 14 bases between. Authors' processing steps: Reference gene primer amplification gave nucleated cell count estimates. Some clones are missing from TCRdb's copy, which holds only in-frame ones; the method was immunoSEQ multiplex PCR. D and trimming come from the DNA, and the V and J calls and clone size come from that table. This table has over 300,000 clones, 80% to 90% appearing once.

The J gene is TRBJ1-3, the V gene TRBV7-8; the D gene is possibly TRBD1 (6 bases). The sample taken for sequencing was peripheral blood. The source is a man aged 35-49 years with acute or convalescent COVID-19. The CDR3 sequence: CASSPGVVRSGNTIYF. CDR3 nucleotide sequence: TGTGCCAGCAGCCCAGGGGTCGTCCGCTCTGGAAACACCATATATTTT.